This T cell receptor beta chain stems from a study of spatial heterogeneity in lung cancer. About the study: Alpha-chain sequences were consistently detected less often than beta-chain sequences. The mean occurrence of each unique TCR and UMI combination in raw reads exceeded 9.5.

Time point in this sample: blood at routine non-recurrence follow-up after resection. Each CDR3 protein is one row after TCRdb ran MiXCR on the 5' RACE reads. This table holds about 70,000 distinct CDR3 sequences, less than 9.5% found once. The V gene end was trimmed by 4 bases and the J gene end by 5 bases; junction bases not matched to a gene: 5. Germline CDR1 reads MDHEN; CDR2 reads SYDVKM. CDR3 size: 15 residues. This clonotype appeared many times. This chain joins TRBV28 and TRBJ1-5; 10 bases are shared with TRBD1. The receptor was isolated from a female donor with early-stage non-small cell lung cancer. The starting material was PBMCs, obtained at follow-up. The CDR3 DNA is TGTGCCAGCAGTTCCTCGGGACAGGGGCATCAGCCCCAGCATTTT. The encoded protein is CASSSSGQGHQPQHF. The complete variable domain, with remaining parts taken from reference TRBV28 and TRBJ1-5, reads DVKVTQSSRYLVKRTGEKVFLECVQDMDHENMFWYRQDPGLGLRLIYFSYDVKMKEKGDIPEGYSVSREKKERFSLILESASTNQTSMYLCASSSSGQGHQPQHFGDGTRLSIL.